This is a list of T cell receptor beta chains from one sample in a study of blood T cell repertoires in COVID-19. Generated by immunoSEQ multiplex PCR, the TCRdb table keeps only in-frame clones and is missing some. This sample has under 150,000 clones, with roughly 76% found just once. Sequenced sample: peripheral blood. Source of these receptors: a woman between 50 and 59 years old with active or convalescent COVID-19. The CDR3 runs from the conserved cysteine through the conserved F or W. D genes are given only for firm matches. Not every row has a clone size; where given, it reads once, few, many or a size class.

j_call d_call clone_size v_call cdr3_aa cdr3_nt
TRBJ1-6 - - TRBV21-1 CASSKAPRLNSPLHF TGTGCCAGCAGCAAAGCGCCCAGGTTGAATTCACCCCTCCACTTT
TRBJ2-5 TRBD1 - TRBV3-1/TRBV3-2 CASSQDGCDRGGTQYF TGTGCCAGCAGCCAAGATGGTTGCGACAGGGGGGGGACCCAGTACTTC
TRBJ1-1 - few TRBV30 CAWRRDREAFF TGTGCCTGGAGGCGGGACCGTGAAGCTTTCTTT
TRBJ2-5 - - TRBV7-2 CASSPNPGKETQYF TGTGCCAGCAGCCCCAACCCCGGTAAAGAGACCCAGTACTTC
TRBJ2-7 - - TRBV5-6 CASSLDRYEQYF TGTGCCAGCAGCCTTGACAGGTACGAGCAGTACTTC
TRBJ1-6 - - TRBV2 CASQREGGKNSPLHF TGTGCCAGTCAGCGGGAGGGGGGAAAGAATTCACCCCTCCACTTT
TRBJ2-3 TRBD2 - TRBV18 CATQLLAGRTDTQYF TGTGCCACTCAACTACTAGCGGGACGCACAGATACGCAGTATTTT
TRBJ2-7 TRBD1 - TRBV11-3 CASSISGTGTYEQYF TGTGCCAGCAGCATCTCCGGGACAGGTACCTACGAGCAGTACTTC
TRBJ1-5 - - TRBV6-5 CASRPDRYSNQPQHF TGTGCCAGCAGGCCAGACAGGTATAGCAATCAGCCCCAGCATTTT
TRBJ1-4 TRBD1 few TRBV7-2 CASSPQKGATNEKLFF TGTGCCAGCAGCCCCCAAAAGGGGGCGACTAATGAAAAACTGTTTTTT
TRBJ2-3 - - TRBV2 CASTGQTRTDTQYF TGTGCCAGCACTGGACAGACACGTACAGATACGCAGTATTTT
TRBJ2-2 - - TRBV3-1/TRBV3-2 CASTSLNTGELFF TGTGCCAGCACCAGTCTGAACACCGGGGAGCTGTTTTTT
TRBJ2-7 TRBD1 - TRBV5-1 CASSLGNRGTYEQYF TGCGCCAGCAGCTTGGGGAACAGGGGGACCTACGAGCAGTACTTC
TRBJ1-5 - - TRBV15 CATGIARDKANQPQHF TGTGCCACCGGAATAGCCCGGGACAAGGCCAATCAGCCCCAGCATTTT
TRBJ1-2 - few TRBV28 CASSHPGGDYGYTF TGTGCCAGCAGCCACCCCGGGGGGGACTATGGCTACACCTTC
TRBJ1-4 - - TRBV7-9 CASSSAGGDEKLFF TGTGCCAGCAGCTCCGCCGGGGGAGATGAAAAACTGTTTTTT
TRBJ2-3 - few TRBV7-8 CASSLWRGIQSTDTQYF TGTGCCAGCAGCTTATGGCGGGGAATACAGAGCACAGATACGCAGTATTTT
TRBJ2-2 - few TRBV28 CASSVPQGMNTGELFF TGTGCCAGCAGTGTACCCCAGGGGATGAACACCGGGGAGCTGTTTTTT
TRBJ2-5 TRBD1 once TRBV7-2 CASSSRQGGTQYF TGTGCCAGCAGCTCCAGACAGGGTGGTACCCAGTACTTC
TRBJ2-3 - - TRBV12-3/TRBV12-4 CASSTRGAQYF TGTGCCAGCAGTACCAGAGGAGCGCAGTATTTT
TRBJ1-1 - - TRBV19 CASSRPQAEAFF TGTGCCAGTAGTCGCCCACAGGCGGAAGCTTTCTTT
TRBJ1-5 TRBD1 - TRBV5-1 CASAQGDNQPQHF TGCGCCAGCGCCCAGGGGGACAATCAGCCCCAGCATTTT
TRBJ1-1 TRBD1 - TRBV7-2 CASSYQRQGTMNTEAFF TGTGCCAGCAGCTACCAGCGACAGGGGACGATGAACACTGAAGCTTTCTTT
TRBJ1-2 TRBD1 few TRBV6-2/TRBV6-3 CASSYGQGAGGYTF TGTGCCAGCAGTTATGGACAGGGGGCTGGCGGCTACACCTTC
TRBJ2-5 - - TRBV4-2 CASSPGLQQETQYF TGTGCCAGCAGCCCCGGACTACAGCAAGAGACCCAGTACTTC
TRBJ2-2 - - TRBV9 CASSDRANTGELFF TGTGCCAGCAGCGACAGGGCGAACACCGGGGAGCTGTTTTTT
TRBJ2-3 TRBD1 - TRBV5-1 CASSLVGTGRDNTQYF TGCGCCAGCAGCTTGGTGGGGACAGGGAGGGATAATACGCAGTATTTT
TRBJ1-2 TRBD1 - TRBV5-5 CASSRDRGYGYTF TGTGCCAGCAGCAGGGACAGGGGCTATGGCTACACCTTC
TRBJ1-1 TRBD1 - TRBV10-2 CASLTGGNTEAFF TGCGCCAGCCTAACAGGGGGGAACACTGAAGCTTTCTTT
TRBJ1-2 - - TRBV19 CASSADRAGGYGYTF TGTGCCAGTAGTGCTGACAGAGCCGGGGGCTATGGCTACACCTTC
TRBJ2-1 TRBD2 few TRBV7-2 CASSLVAGGQYNEQFF TGTGCCAGCAGCTTAGTGGCGGGAGGGCAGTACAATGAGCAGTTCTTC
TRBJ1-2 - - TRBV12-3/TRBV12-4 CASSFDRSYGYTF TGTGCCAGCAGTTTCGACAGGAGCTATGGCTACACCTTC
TRBJ1-4 TRBD1 - TRBV6-5 CASKGQGREKLFF TGTGCCAGCAAAGGACAGGGAAGGGAAAAACTGTTTTTT
TRBJ2-3 TRBD2 - TRBV20-1 CSASWLAASTDTQYF TGCAGTGCTAGTTGGCTAGCGGCTAGCACAGATACGCAGTATTTT
TRBJ2-6 - - TRBV7-9 CASSHQVSSGANVLTF TGTGCCAGCAGCCATCAGGTATCCTCTGGGGCCAACGTCCTGACTTTC
TRBJ1-4 - - TRBV5-1 CASSLAGGTTNEKLFF TGCGCCAGCAGCTTGGCCGGCGGGACAACTAATGAAAAACTGTTTTTT
TRBJ2-1 TRBD2 - TRBV19 CASSVSGGVYNEQFF TGTGCCAGTAGTGTGTCGGGAGGTGTCTACAATGAGCAGTTCTTC
TRBJ1-2 TRBD1 - TRBV2 CASSKQRGLGTF TGTGCCAGCAGTAAACAAAGGGGGCTTGGAACCTTC
TRBJ2-5 TRBD2 - TRBV7-2 CASSSRTSGRQTQYF TGTGCCAGCAGCTCCCGGACTAGCGGGAGACAGACCCAGTACTTC
TRBJ2-3 TRBD1 - TRBV6-5 CASSRTGLTDTQYF TGTGCCAGCAGTAGGACAGGACTTACAGATACGCAGTATTTT
TRBJ2-2 - - TRBV6-2/TRBV6-3 CASSPDVAGTHDTGELFF TGTGCCAGCAGCCCGGATGTCGCCGGGACACATGACACCGGGGAGCTGTTTTTT
TRBJ2-5 TRBD2 - TRBV6-5 CATSSGGAGETQYF TGTGCCACCTCTAGCGGGGGGGCCGGAGAGACCCAGTACTTC
TRBJ2-1 - - TRBV21-1 CASSFPQGPSSYNEQFF TGTGCCAGCAGCTTCCCACAGGGCCCTAGCTCCTACAATGAGCAGTTCTTC
TRBJ2-3 TRBD2 - TRBV27 CASRRLAESTDTQYF TGTGCCAGCAGAAGACTAGCGGAGAGCACAGATACGCAGTATTTT
TRBJ1-1 - few TRBV18 CASSPRTDTEAFF TGTGCCAGCTCACCACGAACAGACACTGAAGCTTTCTTT
TRBJ2-7 - - TRBV6-2/TRBV6-3 CASSLQGYEQYF TGTGCCAGCAGCTTACAGGGTTACGAGCAGTACTTC
TRBJ1-5 - - TRBV10-3 CATAGWDHLTNQPQHF TGTGCCACCGCGGGGTGGGATCACCTAACTAATCAGCCCCAGCATTTT
TRBJ2-2 - - TRBV12-5 CASGLAPGFLTGELFF TGTGCTAGTGGTTTGGCCCCAGGGTTTTTAACCGGGGAGCTGTTTTTT
TRBJ2-2 TRBD1 - TRBV6-2/TRBV6-3 CASSYSGDRGHSTGELFF TGTGCCAGCAGTTACTCCGGGGACAGGGGGCATAGCACCGGGGAGCTGTTTTTT
TRBJ1-3 TRBD1 once TRBV5-1 CASSLGPQGNTIYF TGCGCCAGCAGCTTGGGACCACAGGGGAACACCATATATTTT
TRBJ2-1 - - TRBV4-3 CASSQDRDTLNEQFF TGCGCCAGCAGCCAAGATAGGGACACCCTAAATGAGCAGTTCTTC
TRBJ2-2 TRBD2 - TRBV28 CASSRTGLAANTGELFF TGTGCCAGCAGCCGAACCGGACTAGCGGCGAACACCGGGGAGCTGTTTTTT
TRBJ2-3 - - TRBV13 CASSSRQASGTDTQYF TGTGCCAGCAGCTCCCGACAGGCCTCCGGCACAGATACGCAGTATTTT
TRBJ1-1 - - TRBV14 CASSQGRLMNTEAFF TGTGCCAGCAGCCAAGGACGACTCATGAACACTGAAGCTTTCTTT
TRBJ1-1 - - TRBV15 CATSRDGGSTEAFF TGTGCCACCAGCAGAGATGGGGGGAGCACTGAAGCTTTCTTT